This T cell receptor beta chain was recovered during a study of STAT5B mutations in CD4+ large granular lymphocyte leukemia. The assay was immunoSEQ multiplex PCR, and TCRdb's table has in-frame clones only and misses some. The sample shows some 32,000 clones, roughly 80% of them seen only once. The CDR3 runs 11 residues. Per the germline V gene, CDR1 is MGHDK and CDR2 is SYGVNS. Source material: CD4+ T cells from blood buffy coats. This receptor was obtained from a human donor in good health. The V call is TRBV25-1, the J call TRBJ2-1; weak D call: TRBD1 (6 bases). CDR3 sequence (DNA): TGTTCCCGGCAGGGGAAGGATGAGCAGTTCTTC. Encoded protein: CSRQGKDEQFF. The whole variable domain, filled in from reference TRBV25-1 and TRBJ2-1, reads EADIYQTPRYLVIGTGKKITLECSQTMGHDKMYWYQQDPGMELHLIHYSYGVNSTEKGDLSSESTVSRIRTEHFPLTLESARPSHTSQYLCSRQGKDEQFFGPGTRLTVL.